This record looks at one T cell receptor beta chain sequence and its context. This sample stems from a study of OX40 agonist ivuxolimab in advanced cancers. Method: immunoSEQ multiplex PCR; TCRdb's copy keeps in-frame clones and lacks some. This sample has approximately 76,000 clones; about 88% occur once, and the top ten carry 10% to 15%. The CDR3 runs to 13 residues. Germline-derived CDR1 and CDR2 are SQVTM and ANQGSEA. The trim removed 6 bases at V and 3 bases at J, leaving 5 bases unmatched. The sequencing here drew on CD4+ or CD8+ T cells sorted from blood, taken in a trial of the OX40 agonist ivuxolimab. The origin of this receptor is an adult with an advanced solid tumor such as melanoma, head and neck, liver or kidney cancer. The rearrangement uses TRBV29-1 and TRBJ2-7; 10 nucleotides align to TRBD2. The CDR3 coding sequence is TGCAGCGTCCTAGCGGGAGCCGACTACGAGCAGTACTTC. Protein sequence: CSVLAGADYEQYF.